This note documents a single T cell receptor (beta chain) sequence. The sample comes from a study of blood T cell repertoires in COVID-19. Participant-given clinical history determined each cohort assignment. Assay used: immunoSEQ multiplex PCR; TCRdb lists only in-frame clones, some missing. The sample contains 150,000 to 200,000 clones, approximately 84% of which appear only once. CDR3 length equals 11 residues. The ends were cut back, 3 bases at V and 0 bases at J, with 3 bases in the middle. Germline V gives CDR1 DFQATT, CDR2 SNEGSKA (reference sequence). Material: PBMCs or T cells enriched from blood (not recorded which). The chain links TRBV20-1 to TRBJ2-7; D is unresolved. The sequence was collected from a woman aged 50 to 65 who had recovered from COVID-19. DNA for the CDR3: TGCAGTGCTAGGGCCTCCTACGAGCAGTACTTC. Translating gives CSARASYEQYF.